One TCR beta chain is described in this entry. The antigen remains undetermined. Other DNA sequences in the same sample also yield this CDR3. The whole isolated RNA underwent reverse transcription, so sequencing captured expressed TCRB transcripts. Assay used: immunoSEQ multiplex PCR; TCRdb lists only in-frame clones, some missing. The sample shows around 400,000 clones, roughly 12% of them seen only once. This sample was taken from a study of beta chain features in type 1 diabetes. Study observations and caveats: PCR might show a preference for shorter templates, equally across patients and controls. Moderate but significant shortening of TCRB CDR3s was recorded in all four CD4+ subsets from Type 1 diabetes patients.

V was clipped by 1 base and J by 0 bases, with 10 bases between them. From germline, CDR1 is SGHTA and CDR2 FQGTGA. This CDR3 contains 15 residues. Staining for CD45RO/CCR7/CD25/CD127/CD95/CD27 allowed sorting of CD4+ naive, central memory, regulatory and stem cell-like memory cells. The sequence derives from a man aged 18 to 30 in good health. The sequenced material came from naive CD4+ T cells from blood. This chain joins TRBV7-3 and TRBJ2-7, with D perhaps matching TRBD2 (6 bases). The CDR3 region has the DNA TGTGCCAGCAGCTTAAGAGGAGGGAGCTCCTACGAGCAGTACTTC. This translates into CASSLRGGSSYEQYF.